This T cell receptor beta chain was profiled in a study of blood T cell repertoires in COVID-19. Whole-study context: COVID-19 samples from acute and convalescent phases originated in the United States, Italy and Spain.

In the source study's methods: Reference gene primers were amplified, and this amplification served to estimate nucleated cell counts. Sequencing used immunoSEQ multiplex PCR; TCRdb keeps in-frame clones, though not all of them. The V and J calls and the clone size are those of that table, but D and trimming were determined from the DNA. This table holds roughly 90,000 clones, about 80% found once. Germline V gene lookup returns CDR1 MNHNS and CDR2 SASEGT. This CDR3 contains 15 residues. V was cut by 1 base and J by 6 bases, with 13 bases left in between. The material sequenced was peripheral blood. The TCR comes from a woman in her 70s with acute or convalescent COVID-19. The V call is TRBV6-1, the J call TRBJ1-5; D is ambiguous. This CDR3 reads CASSEEGRVSQPQHF. Written as DNA, the CDR3 is TGTGCCAGCAGTGAAGAAGGGAGGGTAAGTCAGCCCCAGCATTTT.